This T cell receptor (beta chain) was captured by sequencing in a study of T cells in Graves' hyperthyroidism and ophthalmopathy. Study conclusions and caveats: Expanded thyroid clonotypes (above 0.001) were mostly also found in blood. The authors' 13 V-J model separated ophthalmopathy from stable hyperthyroidism.

Any patient presenting with uncontrolled infection, other autoimmune disease, pregnancy or lactation was left out. This clonotype was observed a handful of times. No antigen is known for it. The source material, RNA transcripts, was used to amplify TCR beta CDR3 regions. Primed by the HTBI set, a first-round RT-PCR was run on the TCR CDR3. A single record per CDR3 protein comes from TCRdb applying MiXCR to the multiplex PCR reads. This sample has about 270,000 distinct CDR3 sequences, with around 20% found just once. Between the trimmed V and J ends, which lost 5 bases and 8 bases, there was a span of 18 bases. Germline V CDR1 and CDR2: SGHVS, FNYEAQ. This CDR3 region has 14 residues.

This TCR came from a man aged 30 to 45 with Graves' ophthalmopathy. This chain uses TRBV7-6 with TRBJ1-1, with a weak D call TRBD1 (5 bases). The sequencing sample was made of blood. CDR3: CASSRSAQAGEAFF. Here the CDR3 DNA reads TGTGCCAGCAGCCGCTCGGCGCAGGCAGGGGAAGCTTTCTTT.